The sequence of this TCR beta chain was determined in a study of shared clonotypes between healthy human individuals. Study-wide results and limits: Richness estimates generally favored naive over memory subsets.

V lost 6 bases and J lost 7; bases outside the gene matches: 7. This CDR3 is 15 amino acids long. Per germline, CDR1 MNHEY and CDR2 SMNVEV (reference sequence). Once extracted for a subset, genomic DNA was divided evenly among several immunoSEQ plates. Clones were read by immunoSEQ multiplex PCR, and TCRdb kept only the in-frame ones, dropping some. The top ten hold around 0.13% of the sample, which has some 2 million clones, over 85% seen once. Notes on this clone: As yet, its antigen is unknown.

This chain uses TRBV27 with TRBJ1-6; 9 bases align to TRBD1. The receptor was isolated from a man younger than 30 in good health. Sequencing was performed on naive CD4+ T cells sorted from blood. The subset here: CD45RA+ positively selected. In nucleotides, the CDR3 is TGTGCCAGCAGCCCGACAGGGGGAGGAAATTCACCCCTCCACTTT. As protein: CASSPTGGGNSPLHF.